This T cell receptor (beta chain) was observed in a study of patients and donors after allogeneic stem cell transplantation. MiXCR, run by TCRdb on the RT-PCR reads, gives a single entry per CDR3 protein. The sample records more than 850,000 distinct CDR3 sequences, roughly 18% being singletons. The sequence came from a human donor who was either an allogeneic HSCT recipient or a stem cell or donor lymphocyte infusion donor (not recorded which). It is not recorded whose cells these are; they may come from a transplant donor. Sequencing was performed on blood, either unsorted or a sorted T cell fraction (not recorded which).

The chain's CDR3 is CASSQRVSVEQYF. The CDR3 DNA reads TGCGCCAGCAGCCAGCGGGTGTCCGTCGAGCAGTACTTC. The V gene is TRBV4-3, the J gene TRBJ2-7; TRBD2 might be the D (5 bases). The V end lost 3 bases, the J end lost 6 bases, and 12 bases lay between the germline ends. Germline values: CDR1 LGHNA, CDR2 YSLEER. The CDR3 runs to 13 residues.